This T cell receptor beta chain stems from a study of T cell changes during pregnancy in multiple sclerosis. The method was immunoSEQ multiplex PCR; TCRdb's version includes in-frame clones alone and lacks a portion of them. Here the sample spans about 41,000 clones, roughly 91% being singletons. The CDR3 is made up of 14 amino acids. V was clipped by 1 base and J by 4 bases, with 9 bases between them. CDR1 and CDR2 from the germline V gene are SEHNR and FQNEAQ (reference sequence). The sample in question was CD8+ T cells from peripheral blood mononuclear cells, obtained in the first trimester of pregnancy. This chain connects TRBV7-9 to TRBJ2-3, with D possibly matching TRBD1 (5 bases). This TCR was recovered from a female donor with multiple sclerosis, enrolled in a pregnancy study. The CDR3 nucleotides are TGTGCCAGCAGCTTAGGGCAGGGCCCAGATACGCAGTATTTT. The encoded protein is CASSLGQGPDTQYF.